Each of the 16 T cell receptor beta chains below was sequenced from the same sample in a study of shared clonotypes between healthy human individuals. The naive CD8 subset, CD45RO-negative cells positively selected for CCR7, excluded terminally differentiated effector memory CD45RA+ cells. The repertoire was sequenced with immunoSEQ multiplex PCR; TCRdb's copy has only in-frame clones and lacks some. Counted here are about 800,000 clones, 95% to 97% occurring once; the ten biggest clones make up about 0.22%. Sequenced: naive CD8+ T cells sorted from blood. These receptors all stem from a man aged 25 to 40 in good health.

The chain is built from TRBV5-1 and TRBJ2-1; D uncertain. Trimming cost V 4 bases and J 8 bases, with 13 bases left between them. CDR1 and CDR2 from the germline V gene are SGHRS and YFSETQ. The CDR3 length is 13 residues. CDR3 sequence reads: CASSEARSDEQFF. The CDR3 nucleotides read TGCGCCAGCAGCGAAGCTCGGTCAGATGAGCAGTTCTTC.

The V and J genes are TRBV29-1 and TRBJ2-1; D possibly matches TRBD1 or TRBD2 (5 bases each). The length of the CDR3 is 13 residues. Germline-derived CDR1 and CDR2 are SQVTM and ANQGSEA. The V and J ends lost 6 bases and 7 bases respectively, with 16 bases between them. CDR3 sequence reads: CSVLRDPGNEQFF. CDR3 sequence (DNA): TGCAGCGTACTCCGGGACCCCGGGAATGAGCAGTTCTTC.

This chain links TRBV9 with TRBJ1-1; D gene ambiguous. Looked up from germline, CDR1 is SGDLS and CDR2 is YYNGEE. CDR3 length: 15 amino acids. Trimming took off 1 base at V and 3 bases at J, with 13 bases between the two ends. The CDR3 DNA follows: TGTGCCAGCAGCGTAACCTTTGGGGAAGACACTGAAGCTTTCTTT. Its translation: CASSVTFGEDTEAFF.

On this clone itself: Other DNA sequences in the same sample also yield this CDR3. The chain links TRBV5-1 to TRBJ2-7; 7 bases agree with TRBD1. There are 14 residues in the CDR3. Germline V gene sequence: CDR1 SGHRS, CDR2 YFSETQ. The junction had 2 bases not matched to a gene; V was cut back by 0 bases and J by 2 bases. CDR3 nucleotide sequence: TGCGCCAGCAGCTTGGGCGACAGGGCCTACGAGCAGTACTTC. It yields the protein CASSLGDRAYEQYF. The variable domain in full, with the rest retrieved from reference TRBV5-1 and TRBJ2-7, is KAGVTQTPRYLIKTRGQQVTLSCSPISGHRSVSWYQQTPGQGLQFLFEYFSETQRNKGNFPGRFSGRQFSNSRSEMNVSTLELGDSALYLCASSLGDRAYEQYFGPGTRLTVT.

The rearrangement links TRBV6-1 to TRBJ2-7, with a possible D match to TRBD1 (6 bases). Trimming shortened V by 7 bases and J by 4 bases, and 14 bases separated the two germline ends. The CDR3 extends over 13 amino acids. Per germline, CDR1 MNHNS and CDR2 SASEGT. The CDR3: CASNRAVSYEQYF. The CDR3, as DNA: TGTGCCAGCAACAGGGCAGTGTCGTACGAGCAGTACTTC.

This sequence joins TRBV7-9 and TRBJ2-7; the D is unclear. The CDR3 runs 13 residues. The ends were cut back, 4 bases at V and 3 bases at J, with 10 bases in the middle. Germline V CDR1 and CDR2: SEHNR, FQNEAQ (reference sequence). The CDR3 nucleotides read TGTGCCAGCAGCTCCCTTGGGCTCTACGAGCAGTACTTC. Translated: CASSSLGLYEQYF.

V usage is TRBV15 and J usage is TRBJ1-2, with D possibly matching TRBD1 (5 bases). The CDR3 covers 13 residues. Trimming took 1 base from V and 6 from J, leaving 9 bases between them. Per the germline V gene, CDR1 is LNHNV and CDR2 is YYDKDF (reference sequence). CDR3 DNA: TGTGCCACCAGCAGAGTTGAGGGGAATGGCTACACCTTC. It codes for CATSRVEGNGYTF.

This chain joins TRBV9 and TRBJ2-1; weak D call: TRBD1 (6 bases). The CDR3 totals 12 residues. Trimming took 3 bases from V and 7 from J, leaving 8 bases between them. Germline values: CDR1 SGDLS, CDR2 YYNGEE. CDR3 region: CASSGDRNEQFF. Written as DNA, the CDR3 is TGTGCCAGCAGCGGCGACAGGAATGAGCAGTTCTTC.

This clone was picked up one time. CDR3 loop: CASSPTGFPYEQYF. CDR3 bases: TGTGCCAGCAGTCCAACAGGGTTTCCCTACGAGCAGTACTTC. The rearrangement joins TRBV27 to TRBJ2-7, with D possibly TRBD1 on 6 matching bases. CDR1 is MNHEY and CDR2 is SMNVEV in the germline V gene (reference sequence). The CDR3 has 14 residues. Between the trimmed V and J ends, which lost 5 bases and 2 bases, there was a span of 13 bases.

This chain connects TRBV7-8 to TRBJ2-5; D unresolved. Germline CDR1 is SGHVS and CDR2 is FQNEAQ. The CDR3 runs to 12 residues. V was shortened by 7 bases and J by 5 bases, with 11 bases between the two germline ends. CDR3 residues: CASNHDDETQYF. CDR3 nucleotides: TGTGCCAGCAACCACGATGACGAGACCCAGTACTTC.

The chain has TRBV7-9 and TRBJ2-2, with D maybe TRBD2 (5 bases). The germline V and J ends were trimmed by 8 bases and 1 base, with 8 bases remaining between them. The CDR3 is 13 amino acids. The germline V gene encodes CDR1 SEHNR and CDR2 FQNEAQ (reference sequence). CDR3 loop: CASGGLNTGELFF. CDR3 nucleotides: TGTGCCAGCGGAGGATTGAACACCGGGGAGCTGTTTTTT.

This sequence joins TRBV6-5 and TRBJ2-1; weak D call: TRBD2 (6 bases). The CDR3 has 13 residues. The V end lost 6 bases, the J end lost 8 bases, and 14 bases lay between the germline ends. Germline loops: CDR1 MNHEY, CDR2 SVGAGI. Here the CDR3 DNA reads TGTGCCAGCAGCCCTCCCCCGGGGGATGAGCAGTTCTTC. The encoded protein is CASSPPPGDEQFF.

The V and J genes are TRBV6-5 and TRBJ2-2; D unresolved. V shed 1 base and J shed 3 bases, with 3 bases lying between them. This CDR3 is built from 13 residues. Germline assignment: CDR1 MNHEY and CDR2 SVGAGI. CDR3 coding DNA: TGTGCCAGCAGTTACTTGGACACCGGGGAGCTGTTTTTT. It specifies CASSYLDTGELFF.

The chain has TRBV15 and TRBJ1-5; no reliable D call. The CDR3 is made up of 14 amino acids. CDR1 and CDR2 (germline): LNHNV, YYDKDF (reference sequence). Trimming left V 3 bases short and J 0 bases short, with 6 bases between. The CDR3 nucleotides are TGTGCCACCAGCAGCTTAGATAGCAATCAGCCCCAGCATTTT. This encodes CATSSLDSNQPQHF.

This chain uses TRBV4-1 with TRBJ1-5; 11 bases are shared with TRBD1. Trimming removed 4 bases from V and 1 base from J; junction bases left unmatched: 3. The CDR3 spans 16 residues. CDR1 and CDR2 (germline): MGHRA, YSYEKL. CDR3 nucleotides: TGCGCCAGCAGCCCCGGGACAGGGGGAAGCAATCAGCCCCAGCATTTT. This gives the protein CASSPGTGGSNQPQHF.

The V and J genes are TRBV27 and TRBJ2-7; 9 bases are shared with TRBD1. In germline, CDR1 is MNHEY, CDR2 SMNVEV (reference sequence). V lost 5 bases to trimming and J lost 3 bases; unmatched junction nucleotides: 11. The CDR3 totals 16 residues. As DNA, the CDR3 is TGTGCCAGCAGTACTAACAGGGGGCCTCGGCTCTACGAGCAGTACTTC. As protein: CASSTNRGPRLYEQYF.